The rows below give T cell receptor beta chains drawn from one sample of a study of blood T cell repertoires in COVID-19. Generated by immunoSEQ multiplex PCR, the TCRdb table keeps only in-frame clones and is missing some. The sample carries about 56,000 clones, approximately 80% recorded once. Sequenced: peripheral blood. The receptors were gathered from a woman of 80 years or more with acute or convalescent COVID-19. Both conserved end residues are part of each CDR3. The order of the fields is V gene, D gene, clone size, J gene, CDR3 DNA, CDR3 protein. A D gene is named only where the DNA matches it firmly. The listing skips clone size in some rows; elsewhere it reads once, few, many or a size class.

v_gene: TRBV5-4
d_gene: NA
abundance: NA
j_gene: TRBJ1-1
CDR3nt: TGTGCCAGCAGCTCCCGGGACACAGGGACTGAAGCTTTCTTT
CDR3aa: CASSSRDTGTEAFF

v_gene: TRBV11-3
d_gene: NA
abundance: NA
j_gene: TRBJ1-1
CDR3nt: TGTCCCAGCAGCCTGGGGCGGGGGGGTGTTAGGTCTGAAGCTTTCTTT
CDR3aa: CPSSLGRGGVRSEAFF

v_gene: TRBV9
d_gene: TRBD2
abundance: NA
j_gene: TRBJ2-1
CDR3nt: TGTGCCAGCAGCCCGAGACTAGCCCCAACCTACAATGAGCAGTTCTTC
CDR3aa: CASSPRLAPTYNEQFF

v_gene: TRBV6-5
d_gene: TRBD2
abundance: NA
j_gene: TRBJ2-3
CDR3nt: TGTGCCAGCAGTTACCCCAGCGGGGGTCGCTATACGCAGTATTTT
CDR3aa: CASSYPSGGRYTQYF

v_gene: TRBV6-6
d_gene: TRBD1
abundance: NA
j_gene: TRBJ1-1
CDR3nt: TGTGCCAGCAGCAAAGACAGGGCCACTGAAGCTTTCTTT
CDR3aa: CASSKDRATEAFF

v_gene: TRBV6-5
d_gene: TRBD1
abundance: NA
j_gene: TRBJ1-2
CDR3nt: TGTGCCAGCAGCGGGGGACAGACTCCCTATGGCTACACCTTC
CDR3aa: CASSGGQTPYGYTF

v_gene: TRBV29-1
d_gene: TRBD1
abundance: NA
j_gene: TRBJ2-7
CDR3nt: TGCAGCGTACAGGGGGTCACCTACGAGCAGTACTTC
CDR3aa: CSVQGVTYEQYF

v_gene: TRBV3-1/TRBV3-2
d_gene: NA
abundance: NA
j_gene: TRBJ1-1
CDR3nt: TGTGCCAGCAGCCAATCCGGGACAGAAGCTTTCTTT
CDR3aa: CASSQSGTEAFF

v_gene: TRBV6-1
d_gene: NA
abundance: NA
j_gene: TRBJ1-2
CDR3nt: TGTGCCAGCAGTGAACTCACAGCGGGCTATGGCTACACCTTC
CDR3aa: CASSELTAGYGYTF

v_gene: TRBV7-8
d_gene: NA
abundance: once
j_gene: TRBJ1-5
CDR3nt: TGTGCCAGCAGCCAGACAGTTTCCAATCAGCCCCAGCATTTT
CDR3aa: CASSQTVSNQPQHF

v_gene: TRBV11-3
d_gene: TRBD1
abundance: NA
j_gene: TRBJ1-2
CDR3nt: TGTGCCAGCAGCTTAACGCAGGGGGCGTCAATCGGCGGCTACACCTTC
CDR3aa: CASSLTQGASIGGYTF

v_gene: TRBV2
d_gene: NA
abundance: NA
j_gene: TRBJ1-3
CDR3nt: TGTGCCAGCAGTCCTACCCTAGTCGGTGGAAACACCATATATTTT
CDR3aa: CASSPTLVGGNTIYF

v_gene: TRBV3-1/TRBV3-2
d_gene: NA
abundance: NA
j_gene: TRBJ1-2
CDR3nt: TGTGCCAGTTCGGGTGGGGCTCATGGCTACACCTTC
CDR3aa: CASSGGAHGYTF

v_gene: TRBV5-1
d_gene: TRBD2
abundance: NA
j_gene: TRBJ2-5
CDR3nt: TGCGCCAGCAGCCCGGCGGGGGAAGAGACCCAGTACTTC
CDR3aa: CASSPAGEETQYF

v_gene: TRBV19
d_gene: NA
abundance: NA
j_gene: TRBJ1-2
CDR3nt: TGTGCCACCTCAGGATTCAACTATGGCTACACCTTC
CDR3aa: CATSGFNYGYTF

v_gene: TRBV7-8
d_gene: NA
abundance: once
j_gene: TRBJ2-3
CDR3nt: TGTGCCAGCAGCTCCGACACTGCAGACCATACGCAGTATTTT
CDR3aa: CASSSDTADHTQYF

v_gene: TRBV7-9
d_gene: NA
abundance: NA
j_gene: TRBJ2-5
CDR3nt: TGTGCCAGCAGCCCCGACACCGGGAGAGAGACCCAGTACTTC
CDR3aa: CASSPDTGRETQYF

v_gene: TRBV28
d_gene: TRBD1
abundance: few
j_gene: TRBJ1-5
CDR3nt: TGTGCCAGCAGTTCAGGGGGAAGTAATCAGCCCCAGCATTTT
CDR3aa: CASSSGGSNQPQHF

v_gene: TRBV6-6
d_gene: TRBD2
abundance: NA
j_gene: TRBJ2-2
CDR3nt: TGTGCCAGCAGCCGGAATCCGGGAGGCACCGGGGAGCTGTTTTTT
CDR3aa: CASSRNPGGTGELFF

v_gene: TRBV25-1
d_gene: NA
abundance: NA
j_gene: TRBJ1-3
CDR3nt: TGTGCCAGCACCCCCGGGAGGGGACACACCATATATTTT
CDR3aa: CASTPGRGHTIYF

v_gene: TRBV5-6
d_gene: TRBD2
abundance: NA
j_gene: TRBJ2-1
CDR3nt: TGTGCCAGCAGCGGCGGTCCGGGACTACCCAATGAGCAGTTCTTC
CDR3aa: CASSGGPGLPNEQFF

v_gene: TRBV14
d_gene: NA
abundance: once
j_gene: TRBJ1-2
CDR3nt: TGTGCCAGCAGCCAAGACAGGGGATCGGGTGGCTACACCTTC
CDR3aa: CASSQDRGSGGYTF

v_gene: TRBV3-1/TRBV3-2
d_gene: NA
abundance: NA
j_gene: TRBJ2-1
CDR3nt: TGTGCCAGCAGCCCCGAAGGCGGTCGGGAGCAGTTCTTC
CDR3aa: CASSPEGGREQFF

v_gene: TRBV7-2
d_gene: NA
abundance: once
j_gene: TRBJ2-1
CDR3nt: TGTGCCAGCAGCCCCCAGGTGGTATCCCACAATGAGCAGTTCTTC
CDR3aa: CASSPQVVSHNEQFF

v_gene: TRBV2
d_gene: TRBD2
abundance: few
j_gene: TRBJ2-1
CDR3nt: TGTGCCAGCAGCGGGGGGGCTGTATTAATGGATGAGCAGTTCTTC
CDR3aa: CASSGGAVLMDEQFF

v_gene: TRBV6-5
d_gene: TRBD1
abundance: NA
j_gene: TRBJ1-2
CDR3nt: TGTGCCAGCAGTAGGAGCCGGGACAGCTATGGCTACACCTTC
CDR3aa: CASSRSRDSYGYTF

v_gene: TRBV6-5
d_gene: NA
abundance: NA
j_gene: TRBJ2-1
CDR3nt: TGTGCCAGCAGTTACTCATCCACAGACCTTCGGTTCTTC
CDR3aa: CASSYSSTDLRFF

v_gene: TRBV24-1
d_gene: NA
abundance: once
j_gene: TRBJ1-2
CDR3nt: TGTGCCACCAGTGGAACCAGGGAGGGGTATGGCTACACCTTC
CDR3aa: CATSGTREGYGYTF

v_gene: TRBV6-2/TRBV6-3
d_gene: NA
abundance: NA
j_gene: TRBJ1-2
CDR3nt: TGTGCCAGCAGTAAGGGGGGGAACTATGGCTACACCTTC
CDR3aa: CASSKGGNYGYTF

v_gene: TRBV3-1/TRBV3-2
d_gene: TRBD1
abundance: NA
j_gene: TRBJ1-1
CDR3nt: TGTGCCAGCAGCCCCAGGGACAGACGCACTGAAGCTTTCTTT
CDR3aa: CASSPRDRRTEAFF

v_gene: TRBV3-1/TRBV3-2
d_gene: TRBD1
abundance: NA
j_gene: TRBJ1-2
CDR3nt: TGTGCCAGCAGCCACCTGGGACAGGCTATGAGTGGCTACACCTTC
CDR3aa: CASSHLGQAMSGYTF

v_gene: TRBV7-9
d_gene: TRBD1
abundance: few
j_gene: TRBJ2-7
CDR3nt: TGTGCCAGCAGCGGGGAGACAGGGGAGAGCTCCTACGAGCAGTACTTC
CDR3aa: CASSGETGESSYEQYF

v_gene: TRBV7-9
d_gene: TRBD2
abundance: few
j_gene: TRBJ2-1
CDR3nt: TGTGCCAGCAGCAGGGACTATTACAATGAGCAGTTCTTC
CDR3aa: CASSRDYYNEQFF

v_gene: TRBV6-1
d_gene: TRBD2
abundance: NA
j_gene: TRBJ2-7
CDR3nt: TGTGCCAGCAGTGCCCCCGTCTCCGGGGGGTCCTACGAGCAGTACTTC
CDR3aa: CASSAPVSGGSYEQYF

v_gene: TRBV15
d_gene: TRBD1
abundance: once
j_gene: TRBJ2-7
CDR3nt: TGTGCCACCAGCAGAGGGGACAGAGAAGGCTACGAGCAGTACTTC
CDR3aa: CATSRGDREGYEQYF

v_gene: TRBV27
d_gene: NA
abundance: NA
j_gene: TRBJ2-2
CDR3nt: TGTGCCAGCAGTTTAAGGGGGGGAGGCGGCACCGGGGAGCTGTTTTTT
CDR3aa: CASSLRGGGGTGELFF

v_gene: TRBV3-1/TRBV3-2
d_gene: NA
abundance: few
j_gene: TRBJ1-2
CDR3nt: TGTGCCAGCAGCCAAGTACAGGCGTCAGTGATTGGCTACACCTTC
CDR3aa: CASSQVQASVIGYTF